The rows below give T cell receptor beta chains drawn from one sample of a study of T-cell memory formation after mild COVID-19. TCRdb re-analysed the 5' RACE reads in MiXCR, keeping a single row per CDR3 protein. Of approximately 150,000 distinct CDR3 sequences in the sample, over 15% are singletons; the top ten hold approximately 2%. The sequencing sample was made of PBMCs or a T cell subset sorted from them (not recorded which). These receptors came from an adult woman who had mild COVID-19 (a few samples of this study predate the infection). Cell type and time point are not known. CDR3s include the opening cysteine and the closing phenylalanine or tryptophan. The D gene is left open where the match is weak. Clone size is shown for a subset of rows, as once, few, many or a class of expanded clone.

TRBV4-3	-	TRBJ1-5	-	TGCGCCAGCAGCCAAGACTACAGTTATTTTAGCAATCAGCCCCAGCATTTT	CASSQDYSYFSNQPQHF
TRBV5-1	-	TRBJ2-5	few	TGCGCCAGCAGCTTGCCCCGTCAAGAGACCCAGTACTTC	CASSLPRQETQYF
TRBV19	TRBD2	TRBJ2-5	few	TGTGCCAGTAGTATGCGGGAGATTCGAGAGACCCAGTACTTC	CASSMREIRETQYF
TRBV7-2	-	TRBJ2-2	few	TGTGCCAGCAGCTTAGAACTAGATAGGTCCGGGGAGCTGTTTTTT	CASSLELDRSGELFF
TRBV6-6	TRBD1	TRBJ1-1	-	TGTGCCAGCAGTCGACAGGGTAGGCTTCTGCCTGAAGCTTTCTTT	CASSRQGRLLPEAFF
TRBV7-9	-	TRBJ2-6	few	TGTGCCAGCAGCTTTCAGGGCCGCTCTGGGGCCAACGTCCTGACTTTC	CASSFQGRSGANVLTF
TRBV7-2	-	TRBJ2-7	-	TGTGCCAGCAGTATGCAAAGGCTTGGTGCGGGGATAAACTACGAGCAGTACTTC	CASSMQRLGAGINYEQYF
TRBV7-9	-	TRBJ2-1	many	TGTGCCAGCAGCTTAGCGAGGGACAATGAGCAGTTCTTC	CASSLARDNEQFF
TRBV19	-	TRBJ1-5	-	TGTGCCAGTAGTATTCGGGGGCAGGGTCAGCCCCAGCATTTT	CASSIRGQGQPQHF
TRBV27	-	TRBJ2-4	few	TGTGCCAGCAGTTTCGGGGATAAAAACATTCAGTACTTC	CASSFGDKNIQYF
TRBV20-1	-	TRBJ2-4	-	TGCAGTGCTAGAGTTGGCCGGCAGGGAAACATTCAGTACTTC	CSARVGRQGNIQYF
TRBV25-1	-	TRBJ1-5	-	TGTGCCAGCAGTGAGACTTCGGGACACAATCAGCCCCAGCATTTT	CASSETSGHNQPQHF
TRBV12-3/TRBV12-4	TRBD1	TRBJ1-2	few	TGTGCCAGCAGCCCCACAGGGGTAGATGGCTACACCTTC	CASSPTGVDGYTF
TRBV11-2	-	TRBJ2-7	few	TGTGCCAGCAGCTTAGCACAGACCGACTACGAGCAGTACTTC	CASSLAQTDYEQYF
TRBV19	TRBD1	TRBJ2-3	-	TGTGCCAGTAGTAACACAGGGGGCGGCGGCACAGATACGCAGTATTTT	CASSNTGGGGTDTQYF
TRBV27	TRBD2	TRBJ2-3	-	TGTGCCAGCACGCGGGGCTGGACTAGCGGGGGGCACGATACGCAGTATTTT	CASTRGWTSGGHDTQYF
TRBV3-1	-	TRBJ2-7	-	TGTGCCAGCAGTGACAGGAACACCTACGAGCAGTACTTC	CASSDRNTYEQYF
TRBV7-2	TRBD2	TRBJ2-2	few	TGTGCCAGCAGCGTCTCTAGCGGGGGAACCGGGGAGCTGTTTTTT	CASSVSSGGTGELFF
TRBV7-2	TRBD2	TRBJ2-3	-	TGTGCCAGCAGTCCAGGTCCTAGCGGGAGGGCCGTTACGCAGTATTTT	CASSPGPSGRAVTQYF
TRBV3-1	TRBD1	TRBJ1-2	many	TGTGCCAGCAGCCAAGGGACAGGCTCTAACTATGGCTACACCTTC	CASSQGTGSNYGYTF
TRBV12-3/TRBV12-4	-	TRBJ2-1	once	TGTGCCAGCAGTTTACGGTTAACGCAGTTCTTC	CASSLRLTQFF
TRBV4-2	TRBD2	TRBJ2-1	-	TGTGCCAGCAGCCATCTCCTCCGGAGGGGGGGACTAGCGGGAGGACTAAGGACCTACAATGAGCAGTTCTTC	CASSHLLRRGGLAGGLRTYNEQFF
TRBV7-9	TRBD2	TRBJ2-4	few	TGTGCCAGCAGCTTGGTCCGGGGGGAGTGGGGTGCCAAAAACATTCAGTACTTC	CASSLVRGEWGAKNIQYF
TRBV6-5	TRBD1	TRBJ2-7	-	TGTGCCAGCAGTCCCTCTAACCGGGACAGGGTCGGGCAGTACTTC	CASSPSNRDRVGQYF
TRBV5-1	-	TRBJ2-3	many	TGCGCCAGCAGCTGGTGGCTAGCCGACACAGATACGCAGTATTTT	CASSWWLADTDTQYF
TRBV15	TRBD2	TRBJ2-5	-	TGTGCCACCAGCAGAGTATTCGGGGCTCGGACTAGCGGGAGTCTAGAGACCCAGTACTTC	CATSRVFGARTSGSLETQYF